This T cell receptor (beta chain) is from a study of OX40 agonist ivuxolimab in advanced cancers. This clone was seen more than once but under ten times. TCRdb keeps only in-frame clones here, not all; method: immunoSEQ multiplex PCR. The table lists some 98,000 clones, roughly 87% of them singletons, with about 0.3% in the top ten. Germline trimming cut 5 bases from V and 5 bases from J; bases unmatched to any gene: 5. The CDR3 has 13 residues. From germline, CDR1 is MNHEY and CDR2 SMNVEV (reference sequence). J is TRBJ2-5 and V is TRBV27, with 7 bases lining up with TRBD1. The sequences come from CD4+ or CD8+ T cells sorted from blood, collected in a trial of the OX40 agonist ivuxolimab. This clonotype was obtained from an adult with an advanced solid tumor such as melanoma, head and neck, liver or kidney cancer. CDR3 DNA sequence: TGTGCCAGCAGTCCACAGGGGTCGGAGACCCAGTACTTC. Its protein product is CASSPQGSETQYF.